These 7 T cell receptor beta chains were all obtained from the same sample, sequenced in a study of blood T cell repertoires in COVID-19. Assay used: immunoSEQ multiplex PCR; TCRdb lists only in-frame clones, some missing. The data show roughly 200,000 clones, roughly 85% seen once. The sequenced material came from peripheral blood. Receptor source: a human donor with active or convalescent COVID-19. The donor label of this sample is uncertain.

This chain links TRBV18 with TRBJ1-1; D is unresolved. V gave up 3 bases and J gave up 3 bases, with 8 bases separating them. This CDR3 is built from 13 residues. Germline V lookup: CDR1 KGHSH, CDR2 LQKENI. CDR3 DNA: TGTGCCAGCTCACCTAATAGATACACTGAAGCTTTCTTT. It is translated as CASSPNRYTEAFF.

The V and J genes are TRBV5-3 and TRBJ2-5; 9 bases line up with TRBD1. TRBV5-3 has ORF status, its function being uncertain. This CDR3 spans 14 amino acids. V dropped 5 bases and J dropped 5; count of bases not matched to a gene: 7. This CDR3 reads CARRGTGFWETQYF. CDR3 sequence (DNA): TGTGCCAGAAGGGGGACAGGGTTCTGGGAGACCCAGTACTTC.

The V gene is TRBV19, the J gene TRBJ1-5, with D possibly matching TRBD1 (6 bases). Trimming took off 5 bases at V and 0 bases at J, with 11 bases between the two ends. The CDR3 runs to 15 residues. CDR1 LNHDA and CDR2 SQIVND come from the germline V gene (reference sequence). This CDR3 is CASSGGQNSNQPQHF. The CDR3 DNA reads as TGTGCCAGTAGTGGCGGACAGAATAGCAATCAGCCCCAGCATTTT.

The CDR3 DNA is TGCGCCAACCCGGGACAGGGGATTCCCGGGGAGCTGTTTTTT. This gives the protein CANPGQGIPGELFF. The J gene is TRBJ2-2, the V gene TRBV4-3, with 10 bases aligning to TRBD1. Germline-derived CDR1 and CDR2 are LGHNA and YSLEER. This CDR3 spans 14 amino acids. The trim removed 10 bases at V and 6 bases at J, leaving 8 bases unmatched.

The chain recombines TRBV12-5 with TRBJ2-3; a possible D gene is TRBD1 (5 bases). Germline-derived CDR1 and CDR2 are LGHNT and FRNRAP. V was clipped by 6 bases and J by 0 bases, with 16 bases between them. CDR3 length equals 16 residues. CDR3 DNA sequence: TGTGCTAGTGGCCCAGGGCCAGGCATGAGCACAGATACGCAGTATTTT. Translated: CASGPGPGMSTDTQYF.

This rearrangement joins TRBV28 to TRBJ2-3; 7 nucleotides line up with TRBD1. J gave up 1 base and V 3 bases, and 1 base lay outside the gene matches. This CDR3 has 14 residues. Germline V gene data show CDR1 as MDHEN and CDR2 as SYDVKM. CDR3 residues: CASSFGQGTDTQYF. DNA for the CDR3: TGTGCCAGCAGTTTCGGACAGGGCACAGATACGCAGTATTTT. The variable domain in full, with the rest retrieved from reference TRBV28 and TRBJ2-3, is DVKVTQSSRYLVKRTGEKVFLECVQDMDHENMFWYRQDPGLGLRLIYFSYDVKMKEKGDIPEGYSVSREKKERFSLILESASTNQTSMYLCASSFGQGTDTQYFGPGTRLTVL.

The genes are TRBV4-3 and TRBJ2-7; a possible D gene is TRBD1 (6 bases). Germline V lookup: CDR1 LGHNA, CDR2 YSLEER. The CDR3 sequence is 14 residues long. The V end was cut by 1 base, the J end by 7 bases, with 14 bases between. The CDR3 reads CASSQARQAWEQYF. CDR3 coding DNA: TGCGCCAGCAGCCAAGCCCGACAGGCCTGGGAGCAGTACTTC.